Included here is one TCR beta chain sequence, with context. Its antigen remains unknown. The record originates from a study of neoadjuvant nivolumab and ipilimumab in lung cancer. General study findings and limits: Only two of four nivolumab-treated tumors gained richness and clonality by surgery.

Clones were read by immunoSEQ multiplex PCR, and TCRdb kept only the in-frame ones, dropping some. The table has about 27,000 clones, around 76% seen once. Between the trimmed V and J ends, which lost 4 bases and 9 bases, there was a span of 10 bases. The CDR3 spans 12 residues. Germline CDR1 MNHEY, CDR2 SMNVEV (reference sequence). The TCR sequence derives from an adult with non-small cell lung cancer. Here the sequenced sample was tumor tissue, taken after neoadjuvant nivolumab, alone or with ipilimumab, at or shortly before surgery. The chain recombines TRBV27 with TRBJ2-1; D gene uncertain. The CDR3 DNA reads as TGTGCCAGCAGTTCCCCGCCGGGTGAGCAGTTCTTC. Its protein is CASSSPPGEQFF.